These 8 T cell receptor beta chains came from one sample sequenced in a study of a mutant IDH1 vaccine in newly diagnosed glioma. Profiled with immunoSEQ multiplex PCR; TCRdb holds only in-frame clones, not every one. Among 25,000 to 30,000 clones, about nine tenths were seen once, and the ten largest hold about 3.1%. No cognate antigen is known for these TCRs. Time point specified: week 5, during vaccination. In the vaccine, a single dose held 300 ug of the mutant IDH1 20-mer peptide, along with topical imiquimod. The sequenced sample was peripheral blood mononuclear cells (PBMCs), obtained from a glioma patient whose treatment included an IDH1 peptide vaccine. The receptors come from a middle-aged woman with glioma. Some clones in this sample may be carry-over from other donors' samples.

The J gene is TRBJ2-1, the V gene TRBV5-1; 11 bases agree with TRBD2. The J segment lost 9 bases and the V segment lost 3 bases, leaving 8 bases of the junction unmatched. Looked up from germline, CDR1 is SGHRS and CDR2 is YFSETQ. The CDR3 extends over 15 amino acids. The CDR3 coding sequence is TGCGCCAGCAGCTCGGTGACTAGCGGGGATGGTGAGCAGTTCTTC. Translating it yields CASSSVTSGDGEQFF.

The V call is TRBV9, the J call TRBJ1-3; 11 bases line up with TRBD1. There are 16 residues in the CDR3. With V trimmed by 4 bases and J by 4 bases, 7 bases remained unmatched. CDR1 is SGDLS and CDR2 is YYNGEE in the germline V gene. The CDR3 bases are TGTGCCAGCAGCCCTGGACAGGGGGCGGTGGGAAACACCATATATTTT. It translates to CASSPGQGAVGNTIYF.

This clone has just one count. The chain joins TRBV15 to TRBJ2-4; D is unresolved. Deletions cut 3 bases from V and 0 bases from J, with 15 bases between. Per the germline V gene, CDR1 is LNHNV and CDR2 is YYDKDF (reference sequence). This CDR3 is built from 17 residues. Here the CDR3 reads CATSSSPTYLAKNIQYF. In DNA form, the CDR3 reads TGTGCCACCAGCAGTTCTCCGACTTACTTAGCCAAAAACATTCAGTACTTC.

This chain uses TRBV7-9 with TRBJ1-4, with D maybe TRBD1 (5 bases). Trimming pared 2 bases from V and 0 bases from J, leaving 13 bases between. Germline V gene sequence: CDR1 SEHNR, CDR2 FQNEAQ (reference sequence). The CDR3 has 17 residues. The CDR3: CASSLTSVGATNEKLFF. The CDR3 bases are TGTGCCAGCAGCTTAACCTCCGTAGGGGCAACTAATGAAAAACTGTTTTTT.

This clone was seen a single time. The chain employs TRBV29-1 and TRBJ2-5; D gene ambiguous. The J call may be wrong; the DNA end is better matched by TRBJ2-7. The CDR3 extends over 14 amino acids. CDR1 is SQVTM, CDR2 ANQGSEA, per germline. The CDR3 sequence: CSVEEGSQTYEQYF. CDR3 in DNA: TGCAGCGTTGAAGAAGGCTCTCAAACCTACGAGCAGTACTTC.

The CDR3 bases are TGTGCCAGCAGCTCCCTAGCGGGAGTAAGGGGGGAGACCCAGTACTTC. Protein: CASSSLAGVRGETQYF. V and J are TRBV7-9 and TRBJ2-5; 10 bases are shared with TRBD2. The germline gives CDR1 SEHNR, CDR2 FQNEAQ (reference sequence). Trimming removed 4 bases from V and 5 bases from J; junction bases left unmatched: 10. The CDR3 loop spans 16 amino acids.

V usage is TRBV19 and J usage is TRBJ1-5; D remains unclear. CDR1 LNHDA and CDR2 SQIVND come from the germline V gene (reference sequence). This CDR3 is 12 amino acids long. Trimming shortened V by 1 base and J by 5 bases, and 3 bases separated the two germline ends. The CDR3 is CASSIVDQPQHF. In DNA form, the CDR3 reads TGTGCCAGTAGTATAGTGGATCAGCCCCAGCATTTT.

The CDR3 bases are TGCGCCAGCAGTGACTACCCGCACGGAAAAAAACTGTTTTTT. It yields the protein CASSDYPHGKKLFF. This chain uses TRBV10-1 with TRBJ1-4; D call uncertain. CDR1 and CDR2 from the germline V gene are WNHNN and SYGVQD (reference sequence). The V end was cut by 3 bases, the J end by 9 bases, with 14 bases between. This CDR3 is 14 amino acids long.